This TCR beta chain was obtained from a study of T cells in Graves' hyperthyroidism and ophthalmopathy. Uncontrolled infection, other autoimmune disease, pregnancy or lactation disqualified patients from enrolment. PBMCs were sourced from 9 to 10 ml fresh peripheral blood. The CDR3 regions of TCR beta were amplified from RNA transcripts. A first-round RT-PCR of the TCR CDR3 used the HTBI primer set. Using its own MiXCR run on the multiplex PCR reads, TCRdb lists one record per CDR3 protein. The sample holds around 300,000 distinct CDR3 sequences, approximately 19% seen once. This clonotype was seen more than once but under ten times. As yet, its antigen is unknown. Study conclusions and caveats: In blood, most of the thyroid clonotypes expanded above 0.001 were also present.

Sequenced: blood. The receptor's source is a man between 45 and 60 years old with Graves' ophthalmopathy.

CDR3 nucleotide sequence: TGTGCCAGCAGCTCCGATCATGAGCAGTTCTTC. Translating it yields CASSSDHEQFF. The chain is built from TRBV7-2 and TRBJ2-1; no definite D call. Per the germline V gene, CDR1 is SGHTA and CDR2 is FQGNSA. The CDR3 has 11 amino acids. V lost 4 bases to trimming and J lost 8 bases, with 6 bases between them.